These T cell receptor beta chains were read from a single sample in a study of CD8 T cells in Susac syndrome. TCRdb itself ran the immunoSEQ multiplex PCR reads through MiXCR, one entry per CDR3 protein. The sample holds 80,000 or so distinct CDR3 sequences; under 95% are singletons and the top ten take 0.52%. The material sequenced was CD4+ T cells from PBMCs. Receptor source: a human donor with Susac syndrome. Both conserved end residues are part of each CDR3. The D gene is left open where the match is weak. Size is stated for part of the rows, as once, few or many counts, or as a class when the clone is expanded.

d_call	v_call	j_call	clone_size	cdr3_nt	cdr3_aa
NA	TRBV4-1	TRBJ2-1	NA	TGCGCCAGCAGCCACAAACAGGGGAGGAATGAGCAGTTCTTC	CASSHKQGRNEQFF
TRBD1	TRBV13	TRBJ2-6	NA	TGTGCCAGCAGCTCGGACAGGGGTGTTACCCTCGGTGGGGCCAACGTCCTGACTTTC	CASSSDRGVTLGGANVLTF
NA	TRBV5-6	TRBJ1-1	NA	TGTGCCAGCAGCTGGGGCGGGAGAGGGAACACTGAAGCTTTCTTT	CASSWGGRGNTEAFF
NA	TRBV3-1	TRBJ2-1	NA	TGTGCCAGCAGCCCCTTGAAGAACCGGGCCACCTATGAGCAGTTCTTC	CASSPLKNRATYEQFF
TRBD2	TRBV7-3	TRBJ2-3	NA	TGTGCCAGCAGCTCCGGGACTAGGGCAGATACGCAGTATTTT	CASSSGTRADTQYF
TRBD2	TRBV7-3	TRBJ2-1	NA	TGTGCCAGCAGCCCAGGGTGGGAGGGTAAGAATGAGCAGTTCTTC	CASSPGWEGKNEQFF
TRBD1	TRBV11-1	TRBJ2-7	NA	TGTGCCAGCAGCCGGGACAGTGTCCACGAGCAGTACTTC	CASSRDSVHEQYF
NA	TRBV3-1	TRBJ1-2	NA	TGTGCCAGCAGCCAAGAACGGGACATCGACGGCTACACCTTC	CASSQERDIDGYTF
NA	TRBV5-6	TRBJ2-6	NA	TGTGCCAGCAGCTTGGTGGGGGGCTCTGGGGCCAACGTCCTGACTTTC	CASSLVGGSGANVLTF
NA	TRBV5-1	TRBJ1-4	once	TGCGCCAGCAGTGGGGCAGGGGCTAATGAAAAACTGTTTTTT	CASSGAGANEKLFF
TRBD1	TRBV7-2	TRBJ2-7	NA	TGTGCCAGCAGCCCCCCCCAGGGGGGGGGACAGGGGAACTACGAGCAGTACTTC	CASSPPQGGGQGNYEQYF
NA	TRBV3-1	TRBJ2-7	NA	TGTGCCAGCAGCCAAAGAACCGGGGTATCGCTGGACGAGCAGTACTTC	CASSQRTGVSLDEQYF
TRBD1	TRBV2	TRBJ1-2	NA	TGTGCCAGCAGTGTAGACAGGGACTATGGCTACACCTTC	CASSVDRDYGYTF
NA	TRBV6-6	TRBJ1-1	NA	TGTGCCAGCAGTCTCCAGGGCAGGAACACTGAAGCTTTCTTT	CASSLQGRNTEAFF
NA	TRBV30	TRBJ2-2	NA	TGTGCCTGGAGTCCCAAGGATATCATTACCGGGGAGCTGTTTTTT	CAWSPKDIITGELFF
NA	TRBV7-9	TRBJ1-2	NA	TGTGCCAGCAGCTCTCTCCTGTACAGGGCTGGCTACACCTTC	CASSSLLYRAGYTF
NA	TRBV12-3/TRBV12-4	TRBJ2-3	NA	TGTGCCAGCAATCTGGGAAAGAGGACAGATACGCAGTATTTT	CASNLGKRTDTQYF
NA	TRBV4-1	TRBJ2-5	few	TGCGCCAGCAGCCAAGATAACTTCTCCCAGTACTTC	CASSQDNFSQYF
NA	TRBV29-1	TRBJ2-3	once	TGCAGCGTTGTGGCTCCTCTTGGGGCGGGGGATACGCAGTATTTT	CSVVAPLGAGDTQYF
TRBD2	TRBV7-3	TRBJ2-3	NA	TGTGCCAGCAGCCACGGGACTAGCGGGAGCCCAGATACGCAGTATTTT	CASSHGTSGSPDTQYF
NA	TRBV6-2/TRBV6-3	TRBJ2-7	NA	TGTGCCAGCGCACCGCTCGGGACTTTAACTGAAAGCTCCTACGAGCAGTACTTC	CASAPLGTLTESSYEQYF
TRBD2	TRBV18	TRBJ2-1	NA	TGTGCCAGCTCACGAGGTGGGACTAGCGGGAGCATTAATGAGCAGTTCTTC	CASSRGGTSGSINEQFF
NA	TRBV4-3	TRBJ1-1	NA	TGCGCCAGCAGCCAGGAGGGGGGGAAAGGAAACACTGAAGCTTTCTTT	CASSQEGGKGNTEAFF
NA	TRBV20-1	TRBJ2-3	NA	TGCAGTGCTAGATTAGGTTTTAGCACAGATACGCAGTATTTT	CSARLGFSTDTQYF
TRBD2	TRBV5-1	TRBJ2-3	NA	TGCGCCAGCAGCTTTGTCGGGGGACTAGCCCTAGATACGCAGTATTTT	CASSFVGGLALDTQYF
TRBD1	TRBV5-6	TRBJ2-7	NA	TGTGCCAGCAGCCGCACCGGGACAGCCTACGAGCAGTACTTC	CASSRTGTAYEQYF
NA	TRBV19	TRBJ2-1	NA	TGTGCCAGTAGTCCCGGACAGTCGAGGGGCAATGAGCAGTTCTTC	CASSPGQSRGNEQFF
TRBD1	TRBV20-1	TRBJ2-1	NA	TGCAGTGCCATGAGGGGGCGAGACAATGAGCAGTTCTTC	CSAMRGRDNEQFF
TRBD2	TRBV5-1	TRBJ2-1	NA	TGCGCCAGCAGACCCGGGACTAGCGGGAGTCACGAGCAGTTCTTC	CASRPGTSGSHEQFF
NA	TRBV27	TRBJ1-5	NA	TGTGCCAGCAGTTTATCCTGGGCAAATCAGCCCCAGCATTTT	CASSLSWANQPQHF
NA	TRBV5-1	TRBJ2-3	once	TGCGCCAGCAGCTTGGGAGACGTGACAGATACGCAGTATTTT	CASSLGDVTDTQYF